This T cell receptor (beta chain) appears in the sequencing data of a study of cytomegalovirus exposure and HLA in healthy donors. Comment on this clone: Its target is not known.

Study results and caveats: Analysis performed later showed TCR beta chains linked to HLA being more clonally expanded than equally common others. Later work associated fewer than 20,000 TCR beta sequences with HLA alleles at 0.05 false discovery rate. The analysis excluded some indistinguishable V segments, including TRBV6-2 and TRBV6-3. When presence/absence was analysed, sequencing depth was taken to be roughly uniform across donors.

Germline V CDR1 and CDR2: SEHNR, FQNEAQ (reference sequence). This CDR3 spans 13 amino acids. The V and J ends lost 5 bases and 5 bases respectively, with 13 bases between them. The primer mix had 60 Vbeta and 13 Jbeta primers. TCRdb's table, derived via immunoSEQ multiplex PCR, lists solely in-frame clones and lacks some. The table counts 75,000 to 95,000 clones; around 5% lies in the top ten. This clonotype was sampled from a girl under 18 in good health and CMV-seropositive. The chain links TRBV7-9 to TRBJ2-7; TRBD2 is a possible D gene (6 bases). Sequenced input: PBMCs. The chain's CDR3 is CASSPAGWDEQYF. CDR3 sequence (DNA): TGTGCCAGCAGCCCGGCGGGGTGGGACGAGCAGTACTTC.